This entry features one TCR beta chain sequence. Its antigen remains unidentified. No base quality values were provided; no much bigger clone lies one nucleotide off. Its CDR3 holds 15 amino acids, cysteine through phenylalanine. Only the CDR3 part of the read is kept: 45 bases, read in frame from the first base. Germline trimming: 5 bases from V, 9 bases from J; junction bases outside gene matches: 9. From a lookup of the germline V gene, CDR1 and CDR2 are MDHEN and SYDVKM. In the ophthalmopathy patients, disease was moderately to severely active, with a Clinical Activity Score of 3 or more, a NOSPECS grade of 4 or more, and a duration of less than 3 months. Patients with uncontrolled infections, other autoimmune diseases, pregnancy or lactation were excluded. Diagnoses were established on the basis of clinical symptoms, serum thyroxine and TRAb, thyroid ultrasound, and orbital computed tomography. PBMCs were separated from roughly 9.3 ml of fresh peripheral blood using Ficoll-Paque density gradient centrifugation. Total RNA was extracted with Trizol reagent, and quality was checked on an Agilent 2100 Bioanalyzer.

This entry belongs to a study of T cells in Graves' hyperthyroidism and ophthalmopathy (dated by TCRdb to the late 2010s). A note on the overall study: Peripheral blood was collected at initial diagnosis, before any treatment. A discovery cohort of roughly 100 patients, about 40 with Graves' ophthalmopathy and about 58 with stable Graves' hyperthyroidism, was used to find distinguishing TCR V-J signatures. The paper reports TCR Vbeta CDR3 sequencing of approximately 130 peripheral blood samples: approximately 41 ophthalmopathy, roughly 80 hyperthyroidism and around 17 progressor patients. Prospective prediction of ophthalmopathy was tested in an independent validation cohort consisting of some 18 hyperthyroidism patients and approximately 16 patients who later progressed to ophthalmopathy. Once sampling was done, hyperthyroidism patients were given methimazole at a starting dose of 30 mg daily, whereas ophthalmopathy patients were given high-dose intravenous methylprednisolone. The roughly 100 discovery patients were divided at random into training and test sets in a 7:3 ratio. The study also compared thyroid tissue and blood T-cell repertoires from over 5 Graves' hyperthyroidism patients.

Findings and caveats that apply to the study as a whole: Blood samples also contained most of the expanded thyroid clonotypes (frequency above 0.001), which suggests that blood repertoires may reflect thyroid immune responses. A 13 V-J signature model separated ophthalmopathy from stable hyperthyroidism, with around 88% sensitivity and 81.08% specificity in cross-validation and 80%/75% in testing. No statistical method was used to set the sample size in advance, and investigators knew the group allocation. In validation, progression to ophthalmopathy was predicted by the model with about 70% sensitivity and 72.22% specificity, a median of approximately 6.5 months before onset.

TCR beta CDR3 regions were amplified from RNA transcripts. A first-round RT-PCR of the TCR CDR3 used the HTBI primer set with the Qiagen OneStep RT-PCR kit. Libraries were constructed in a second round of multiplex PCR, after which size selection and purification were carried out. The libraries were sequenced on an Illumina HiSeq2000 using paired-end 100 bp reads. Under the source paper's analysis protocol: SOAPnuke was used to process the raw data, with reads discarded if the reads contained adapters or uncalled bases, had a mean Phred below 15, or lacked an exact constant-primer or identifier match. COPE v1.2.5 was used to merge the high-quality paired reads, and each unique nucleotide sequence was defined as a clonotype. Clonotypes were aligned to IMGT TRBV, TRBD and TRBJ reference segments using MiTCR v1.1. Analysis was restricted to V-J combinations with a frequency above 0.0001, which covered just over 98% of repertoires. A TCS score was defined as the ratio between F50 (clonal expansion) and ExV (chaos), using BLOSUM62-based TCRdist between CDR3 peptides within each V-J. Welch's t-statistics and random forest reduced around 510 V-J features to 13, which were used in a naive Bayes classifier (R e1071). TCRdb passed the public sequencing reads through fastp at Q25 and MiXCR, retaining productive beta sequences. Entries that share a CDR3 protein sequence are merged under the most common genes and DNA. For this entry, the V and J calls and clone size follow TCRdb and not the study's own pipeline. The sample profile shows about 610,000 distinct CDR3 sequences; 16% of them were found once. Roughly 3% of the sample belongs to the ten largest clones.

The receptor chain draws on TRBV28 and TRBJ2-1, with 11 central nucleotides matching TRBD2. This sequence was found in a woman between 40 and 55 years old with Graves' ophthalmopathy. Sequencing was performed on blood. The CDR3 amino acid sequence is: CASSATSGRSGEQFF. The sequenced DNA: TGTGCCAGCAGTGCCACTAGCGGGAGATCGGGTGAGCAGTTCTTC.